This T cell receptor (beta chain) was profiled in a study of shared clonotypes between healthy human individuals. V was pared by 8 bases and J by 4 bases, with 10 bases of the junction left unmatched. There are 15 residues in the CDR3. Looked up from germline, CDR1 is MDHEN and CDR2 is SYDVKM. Points from the study as a whole: Sharing across four donors was highest in naive CD4 (approximately 5%) and lowest in memory CD8 (around 0.4%).

Worth noting for this clone: Its cognate antigen is unknown.

Assay: immunoSEQ multiplex PCR; the TCRdb copy retains only in-frame clones and omits some. Found here are about 1.1 million clones, roughly 80% of them singletons; the top ten hold about 0.89%. The clonotype originates from a man aged 18 to 35 in good health. Some clones in this sample may be carry-over from other donors' samples. The genes are TRBV28 and TRBJ1-3, with 8 nucleotides matching TRBD1. The sample consisted of memory CD4+ T cells from PBMCs. The subset: CD45RA-negative fraction. This chain's CDR3 is CASLPQGAAGNTIYF. The CDR3 DNA reads TGTGCCAGCCTGCCCCAGGGGGCGGCCGGAAACACCATATATTTT.